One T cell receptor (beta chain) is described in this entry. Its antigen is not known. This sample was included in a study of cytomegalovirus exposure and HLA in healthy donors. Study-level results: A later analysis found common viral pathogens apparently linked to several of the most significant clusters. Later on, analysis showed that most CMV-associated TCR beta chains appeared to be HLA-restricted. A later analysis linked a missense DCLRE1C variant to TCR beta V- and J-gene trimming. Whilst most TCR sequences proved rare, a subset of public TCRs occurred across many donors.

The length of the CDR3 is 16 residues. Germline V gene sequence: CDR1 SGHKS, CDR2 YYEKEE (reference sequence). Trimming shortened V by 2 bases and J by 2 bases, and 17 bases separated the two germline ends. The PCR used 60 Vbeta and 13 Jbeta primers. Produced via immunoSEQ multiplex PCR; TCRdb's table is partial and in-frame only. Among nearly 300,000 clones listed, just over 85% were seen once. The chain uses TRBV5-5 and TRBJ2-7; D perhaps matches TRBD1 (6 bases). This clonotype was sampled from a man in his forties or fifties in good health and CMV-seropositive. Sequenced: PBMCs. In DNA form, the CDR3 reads TGTGCCAGCAGCTTCTGGGGACAAGCAAGAACCTACGAGCAGTACTTC. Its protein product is CASSFWGQARTYEQYF.